The rows below give T cell receptor beta chains drawn from one sample of a study of shared clonotypes between healthy human individuals. Profiling relied on immunoSEQ multiplex PCR, and the TCRdb table lists in-frame clones only, not all of them. The repertoire holds approximately 1,000,000 clones, with 70% to 85% as singletons. Sequenced sample: memory CD4+ T cells from PBMCs. Receptors originate from a man aged 18 to 30 in good health. Some clones in this sample may be carry-over from other donors' samples. Both conserved end residues are part of each CDR3. A D gene is named only where the DNA matches it firmly. Clone sizes are given selectively: once, few, many, or a class where the clone is expanded.

v_call,j_call,clone_size,d_call,cdr3_nt,cdr3_aa
TRBV2,TRBJ1-1,few,-,TGTGCCAGCACCCAGAGGGGCCCTGAAGCTTTCTTT,CASTQRGPEAFF
TRBV5-1,TRBJ2-4,-,-,TGCGCCAGCCGGGTGGACTTCCGAGGGAACATTCAGTACTTC,CASRVDFRGNIQYF
TRBV4-2,TRBJ1-4,-,-,TGTGCCAGCAGCCAAGCCGGAGGGCAGGGCCCAAATGAAAAACTGTTTTTT,CASSQAGGQGPNEKLFF
TRBV18,TRBJ2-5,-,-,TGTGCCAGCTCACCACCTCCTCAGGGGGAGACCCAGTACTTC,CASSPPPQGETQYF
TRBV7-2,TRBJ1-2,-,-,TGTGCCGACAAAGAAGGGACGGTGTTTATTCAGGCCTATGGCTACACCTTC,CADKEGTVFIQAYGYTF
TRBV18,TRBJ1-5,-,-,TGTGCCAGCTCACCAGAGTATAGCAATCAGCCCCAGCATTTT,CASSPEYSNQPQHF
TRBV14,TRBJ2-3,-,-,TGTGCCAGCAGCCATTTCGATACGCAGTATTTT,CASSHFDTQYF
TRBV19,TRBJ1-3,-,-,TGTGCCAGTAGTATATCACAGGATGGAAACACCATATATTTT,CASSISQDGNTIYF
TRBV4-1,TRBJ2-5,once,TRBD2,TGCGCCAGCAGCCAAGGACTAGCGGGAGTCATGGCGAAGACCCAGTACTTC,CASSQGLAGVMAKTQYF
TRBV29-1,TRBJ1-1,few,-,TGCAGCGTTGACGGGTTCAGAGCAGGAAAAAAGAACACTGAAGCTTTCTTT,CSVDGFRAGKKNTEAFF
TRBV7-3,TRBJ2-7,-,-,TGTGCCAGCAGCCTCGGAGCACCAAACTACGAGCAGTACTTC,CASSLGAPNYEQYF
TRBV2,TRBJ2-7,-,-,TGTGCCAGCAGTGAAGGGACAGAGATCTACGAGCAGTACTTC,CASSEGTEIYEQYF
TRBV30,TRBJ1-5,-,-,TGTGCCTGGAGTGTTGGCAGGGGCAATCAGCCCCAGCATTTT,CAWSVGRGNQPQHF
TRBV6-5,TRBJ2-7,-,TRBD2,TGTGCCAGCACTGGGGCGGGAGGTTTCGCCGAGCAGTACTTC,CASTGAGGFAEQYF
TRBV11-3,TRBJ2-4,-,-,TGTGCCAGCAGCCCCGCCCCAGCGGGTCAAGCCAAAAACATTCAGTACTTC,CASSPAPAGQAKNIQYF
TRBV5-1,TRBJ2-7,-,-,TGCGCCAGCAGCTTGGCGGCGGGATCAACCTACGAGCAGTACTTC,CASSLAAGSTYEQYF
TRBV30,TRBJ1-1,few,-,TGTGCCTGGAGGGCACAGGGATACACTGAAGCTTTCTTT,CAWRAQGYTEAFF
TRBV2,TRBJ1-4,few,-,TGTGCCAGCAGTGAAGTGGCGGAAAAACTGTTTTTT,CASSEVAEKLFF
TRBV25-1,TRBJ2-2,-,-,TGTGCCAGCAGTGACCCCCGATCTGGGGACACCGGGGAGCTGTTTTTT,CASSDPRSGDTGELFF
TRBV7-2,TRBJ2-7,-,TRBD2,TGTGCCAGCAGCTTAGCGAGTGGACTAGCGGGAGGGCCCTCTGTCGAGCAGTACTTC,CASSLASGLAGGPSVEQYF
TRBV10-1,TRBJ1-2,-,-,TGCGCCAGCACTGATCGACGTGCAGCTAACTATGGCTACACCTTC,CASTDRRAANYGYTF
TRBV28,TRBJ1-2,-,-,TGTGCCAGCAGTTTACCGAGGGGTTTTGGCGGTGGCTACACCTTC,CASSLPRGFGGGYTF
TRBV7-2,TRBJ2-5,-,-,TGTGCCAGCAGCCCGTCGGGCCAAGAGACCCAGTACTTC,CASSPSGQETQYF
TRBV7-2,TRBJ1-5,few,-,TGTGCCAGCAGCTTAGATCTCTTAGAAGGGCGGGCCCAGCATTTT,CASSLDLLEGRAQHF
TRBV9,TRBJ2-7,-,TRBD1,TGTGCCAGCAGCGCTCATCCGACAGGGGTCGGCTACGAGCAGTACTTC,CASSAHPTGVGYEQYF
TRBV4-1,TRBJ1-5,-,-,TGCGCCAGCAGCCCCACCTACTGGGACAGCAATCAGCCCCAGCATTTT,CASSPTYWDSNQPQHF
TRBV11-2,TRBJ2-1,-,-,TGTGCCAGCAGCCTAGAGCTCACGAGGTACAATGAGCAGTTCTTC,CASSLELTRYNEQFF
TRBV7-2,TRBJ2-7,-,TRBD1,TGTGCCAGCAGCCGGGACAGGGAAAACGAGCAGTACTTC,CASSRDRENEQYF
TRBV5-6,TRBJ2-7,-,-,TGTGCCAGCAGCGACAGCTTAAACTACGAGCAGTACTTC,CASSDSLNYEQYF
TRBV6-1,TRBJ1-5,-,-,TGTGCCAGCAGTGAAGGGGGACATCAGCCCCAGCATTTT,CASSEGGHQPQHF
TRBV7-2,TRBJ1-2,-,-,TGTGCCAGCAGCTTAACACCTCCTGACTATGGCTACACCTTC,CASSLTPPDYGYTF
TRBV18,TRBJ1-5,-,-,TGTGCCAGCTCACCCAGGGTTGGAGGTCCAGGTCAGCCCCAGCATTTT,CASSPRVGGPGQPQHF
TRBV2,TRBJ2-2,-,-,TGTGCCAGCAGGACCGGGACCCGCAGGGACGGGGAGCTGTTTTTT,CASRTGTRRDGELFF
TRBV29-1,TRBJ2-1,-,TRBD2,TGCAGCGTAAACAAACTAGCGGGATATTACAATGAGCAGTTCTTC,CSVNKLAGYYNEQFF
TRBV28,TRBJ1-5,-,-,TGTGCCAGCAGTTTCCCCGGGCACTATAGCAATCAGCCCCAGCATTTT,CASSFPGHYSNQPQHF
TRBV30,TRBJ2-4,-,-,TGTGCCTGGAGTGCAGGGGCCAAAAACATTCAGTACTTC,CAWSAGAKNIQYF
TRBV2,TRBJ2-7,-,-,TGTGCCAGCAGTGGGTCGGGAGAGTCTTTAAGGGAGCAGTACTTC,CASSGSGESLREQYF
TRBV6-1,TRBJ2-7,-,-,TGTGCCAGCAGTGAAGTTCAGACCTACGAGCAGTACTTC,CASSEVQTYEQYF
TRBV2,TRBJ1-5,-,-,TGTGCCAGCACACGGCAGTATAGCAATCAGCCCCAGCATTTT,CASTRQYSNQPQHF
TRBV19,TRBJ2-3,-,-,TGTGCCAGTAGACCGGCAGTATCCAGGACCACAGATACGCAGTATTTT,CASRPAVSRTTDTQYF